The 21 T cell receptor beta chains reported below all come from one sample, sequenced in a study of blood T cell repertoires in COVID-19. The method was immunoSEQ multiplex PCR; TCRdb's version includes in-frame clones alone and lacks a portion of them. The sample gives 100,000 to 150,000 clones, around 90% of which show up once; around 4.1% is in the top ten. Sequenced sample: peripheral blood. All receptors come from a woman aged 55-69 years with COVID-19, enrolled during active disease.

Concerning this clone: The germline gene is not matched at one end of the junction; a read error may be the cause. The chain couples TRBV7-7 to TRBJ2-5, with 7 bases fitting TRBD1. The CDR3 is made up of 14 amino acids. The V gene's germline CDR1 is SSHAT and CDR2 FNYEAQ (reference sequence). The CDR3 protein is CASSAPGQQETQYF. The CDR3 DNA reads TGTGCTAGCAGCGCACCGGGACAGCAAGAGACCCAGTACTTC. Supplemented by reference TRBV7-7 and TRBJ2-5, the full variable domain reads GAGVSQSPRYKVTKRGQDVTLRCDPISSHATLYWYQQALGQGPEFLTYFNYEAQPDKSGLPSDRFSAERPEGSISTLTIQRTEQRDSAMYRCASSAPGQQETQYFGPGTRLLVL.

This clone was seen a few times. J is TRBJ1-6 and V is TRBV6-5, with TRBD1 as a possible D gene (5 bases). The CDR3 is 14 residues long. Trimming removed 5 bases from V and 5 bases from J, with 10 bases in between. The germline V gene has CDR1 MNHEY and CDR2 SVGAGI. CDR3 sequence: CASSIQGNNSPLHF. CDR3 bases: TGTGCCAGCAGTATCCAGGGTAATAATTCACCCCTCCACTTT.

CDR3 in amino acids: CASSRTGTTGYTF. CDR3 DNA sequence: TGTGCCAGCAGCCGGACAGGGACAACTGGCTACACCTTC. The chain carries TRBV6-5 and TRBJ1-2, with 8 bases lining up with TRBD1. With V trimmed by 6 bases and J by 7 bases, 7 bases remained unmatched. The V gene's germline CDR1 is MNHEY and CDR2 SVGAGI. This CDR3 has 13 amino acids.

The rearrangement joins TRBV13 to TRBJ1-2; D is perhaps TRBD1 (5 bases). The CDR3 has 14 amino acids. Per germline, CDR1 PRHDT and CDR2 FYEKMQ (reference sequence). Trimming removed 0 bases from V and 6 bases from J, with 11 bases in between. As DNA, the CDR3 is TGTGCCAGCAGCTTAGGAGGGGCAAGGGATGGCTACACCTTC. Residues: CASSLGGARDGYTF.

This rearrangement joins TRBV4-1 to TRBJ1-6, with 7 bases matching TRBD1. CDR3 length: 15 residues. The V gene's germline CDR1 is MGHRA and CDR2 YSYEKL. V lost 1 base to trimming and J lost 6 bases; unmatched junction nucleotides: 3. CDR3 nucleotides: TGCGCCAGCAGCCAAGCCGGGACAGCTAATTCACCCCTCCACTTT. The encoded protein is CASSQAGTANSPLHF.

The genes are TRBV5-6 and TRBJ2-1; 7 bases fit TRBD1. With V trimmed by 4 bases and J by 0 bases, 10 bases remained unmatched. CDR3 size: 17 residues. The germline V gene encodes CDR1 SGHDT and CDR2 YYEEEE. The CDR3 loop reads CASSLRGQVSSYNEQFF. The CDR3 DNA reads as TGTGCCAGCAGCCTAAGAGGACAGGTAAGCTCCTACAATGAGCAGTTCTTC.

There are a few counts of this clone. The CDR3 sequence is CASSPGTGTFYEQYF. The CDR3 nucleotides are TGTGCCAGCAGCCCCGGGACAGGGACTTTCTACGAGCAGTACTTC. The chain is built from TRBV5-4 and TRBJ2-7, with 9 nucleotides matching TRBD1. Germline V gives CDR1 SGHNT, CDR2 YYREEE (reference sequence). V dropped 4 bases and J dropped 3; count of bases not matched to a gene: 8. This CDR3 contains 15 residues.

This rearrangement joins TRBV5-1 to TRBJ1-3; D possibly corresponds to TRBD1 (5 bases). Between the trimmed V and J ends, which lost 6 bases and 0 bases, there was a span of 22 bases. The CDR3 spans 18 residues. Germline values: CDR1 SGHRS, CDR2 YFSETQ. The CDR3 DNA reads TGCGCCAGCACATCTTTCCCACAGGACACCTACTCTGGAAACACCATATATTTT. Residues: CASTSFPQDTYSGNTIYF.

This sequence joins TRBV4-3 and TRBJ2-3; D might be TRBD2 (6 bases). Between the trimmed V and J ends, which lost 0 bases and 3 bases, there was a span of 10 bases. Germline CDR1 is LGHNA and CDR2 is YSLEER. The CDR3 length is 15 residues. The CDR3 loop is CASSQDRGVTDTQYF. The CDR3 region has the DNA TGCGCCAGCAGCCAAGATCGCGGGGTAACAGATACGCAGTATTTT.

V usage is TRBV5-6 and J usage is TRBJ1-3, with TRBD1 matching 8 bases. The CDR3 length is 16 residues. Germline CDR1 is SGHDT and CDR2 is YYEEEE. With V trimmed by 4 bases and J by 2 bases, 8 bases remained unmatched. CDR3: CASSRQGFRTGNTIYF. The CDR3 bases are TGTGCCAGCAGCCGACAGGGGTTCCGAACTGGAAACACCATATATTTT. Looking up the rest from reference TRBV5-6 and TRBJ1-3 gives the full variable domain: DAGVTQSPTHLIKTRGQQVTLRCSPKSGHDTVSWYQQALGQGPQFIFQYYEEEERQRGNFPDRFSGHQFPNYSSELNVNALLLGDSALYLCASSRQGFRTGNTIYFGEGSWLTVV.

The V gene is TRBV11-2, the J gene TRBJ2-3; 8 bases match TRBD1. Trimming removed 3 bases from V and 1 base from J; junction bases left unmatched: 3. Germline-derived CDR1 and CDR2 are SGHAT and FQNNGV. The CDR3 consists of 15 residues. In DNA form, the CDR3 reads TGTGCCAGCAGCTTGTGGGGACAGGGCACAGATACGCAGTATTTT. Its protein is CASSLWGQGTDTQYF.

The chain uses TRBV27 and TRBJ2-3, with 10 bases fitting TRBD1. Germline V gene data show CDR1 as MNHEY and CDR2 as SMNVEV (reference sequence). V lost 4 bases and J lost 5; bases outside the gene matches: 9. The length of the CDR3 is 16 residues. CDR3 bases: TGTGCCAGCAGTTCACCGGGACAGGGGTTTCTAGATACGCAGTATTTT. Translated: CASSSPGQGFLDTQYF.

The rearrangement joins TRBV12-5 to TRBJ1-3; D not resolved. The germline V and J ends were trimmed by 7 bases and 5 bases, with 6 bases remaining between them. From germline, CDR1 is LGHNT and CDR2 FRNRAP. This CDR3 has 11 residues. CDR3 protein: CASDQRNTIYF. The CDR3 bases are TGTGCTAGTGATCAGAGAAACACCATATATTTT.

The CDR3 reads CASSPYRSPNTEAFF. The CDR3 DNA reads as TGTGCCAGCAGCCCCTACAGGTCCCCAAATACTGAAGCTTTCTTT. The V call is TRBV6-5, the J call TRBJ1-1; tentative D call: TRBD1 (5 bases). This CDR3 has 15 residues. The V gene lost 6 bases and the J gene lost 5 bases, with 19 bases spanning the gap. CDR1 is MNHEY and CDR2 is SVGAGI in the germline V gene.

A single count supports this clone. CDR3 amino acids: CASSTGPPSYNSPLHF. CDR3 coding DNA: TGTGCCAGCAGCACAGGCCCACCCTCCTATAATTCACCCCTCCACTTT. The chain recombines TRBV7-2 with TRBJ1-6; D is perhaps TRBD1 (5 bases). V was clipped by 5 bases and J by 0 bases, with 11 bases between them. This CDR3 comprises 16 residues. Germline CDR1 SGHTA, CDR2 FQGNSA.

The chain links TRBV7-8 to TRBJ1-2; 7 bases are a match to TRBD1. Per the germline V gene, CDR1 is SGHVS and CDR2 is FQNEAQ. CDR3 length equals 13 residues. The J segment lost 6 bases and the V segment lost 2 bases, leaving 3 bases of the junction unmatched. CDR3 sequence (DNA): TGTGCCAGCAGCTTATATGGGACAGATGGCTACACCTTC. Translation gives CASSLYGTDGYTF.

The chain has TRBV5-4 and TRBJ2-1; 8 bases match TRBD2. Germline CDR1 SGHNT, CDR2 YYREEE (reference sequence). The V and J ends lost 0 bases and 5 bases, in that order; junction bases with no gene match: 4. This CDR3 region has 15 residues. The CDR3 region is CASSLELAGNNEQFF. In DNA form, the CDR3 reads TGTGCCAGCAGCTTGGAATTAGCGGGGAACAATGAGCAGTTCTTC.

This rearrangement joins TRBV23-1 to TRBJ1-1; 7 nucleotides agree with TRBD1. TRBV23-1 is classed as an ORF, of uncertain function. The CDR3 covers 16 residues. Germline trimming cut 11 bases from V and 0 bases from J; bases unmatched to any gene: 15. CDR3 sequence reads: CAHTGQVRFMNTEAFF. CDR3 coding DNA: TGCGCCCACACTGGACAGGTCAGATTCATGAACACTGAAGCTTTCTTT.

The chain is built from TRBV14 and TRBJ1-1, with unresolved D. Trimming stripped 2 bases from V and 4 bases from J, with 8 bases between. Germline V gene sequence: CDR1 SGHDN, CDR2 FVKESK. The CDR3 sequence is 13 residues long. DNA for the CDR3: TGTGCCAGCAGCCAATTGGCCTCCACTGAAGCTTTCTTT. Translated, it gives CASSQLASTEAFF.

The rearrangement uses TRBV19 and TRBJ1-2; 11 nucleotides line up with TRBD1. The CDR3 totals 13 residues. The V gene's germline CDR1 is LNHDA and CDR2 SQIVND (reference sequence). J was trimmed by 7 bases and V by 7 bases; bases with no gene match: 5. The DNA of the CDR3 is TGTGCCAGTACGGACAGGGGGCCGGCTGGCTACACCTTC. Protein product: CASTDRGPAGYTF.

This chain uses TRBV11-2 with TRBJ1-5; a possible D gene is TRBD1 (6 bases). In germline, CDR1 is SGHAT, CDR2 FQNNGV. CDR3 size: 14 residues. V lost 4 bases and J lost 5, with 12 bases in between. The CDR3 DNA sequence: TGTGCCAGCAGCTCAGGAACAGGGTATCAGCCCCAGCATTTT. It codes for CASSSGTGYQPQHF.